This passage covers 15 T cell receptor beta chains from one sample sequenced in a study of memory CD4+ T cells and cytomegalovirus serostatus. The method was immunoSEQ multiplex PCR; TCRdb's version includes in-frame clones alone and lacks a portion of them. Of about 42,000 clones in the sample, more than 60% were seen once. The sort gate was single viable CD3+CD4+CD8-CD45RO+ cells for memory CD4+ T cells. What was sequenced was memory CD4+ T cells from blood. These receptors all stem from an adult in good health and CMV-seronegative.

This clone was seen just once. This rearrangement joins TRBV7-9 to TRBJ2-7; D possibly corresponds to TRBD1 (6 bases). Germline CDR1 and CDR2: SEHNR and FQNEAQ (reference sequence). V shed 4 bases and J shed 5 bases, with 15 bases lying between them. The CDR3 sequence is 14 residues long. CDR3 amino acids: CASSSFTGNNEQYF. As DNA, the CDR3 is TGTGCCAGCAGCTCCTTCACAGGGAACAACGAGCAGTACTTC.

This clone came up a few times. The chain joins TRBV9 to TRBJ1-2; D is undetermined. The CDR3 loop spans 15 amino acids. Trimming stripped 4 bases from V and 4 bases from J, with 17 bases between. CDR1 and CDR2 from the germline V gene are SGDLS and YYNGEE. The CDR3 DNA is TGTGCCAGCAGCCCCTTAGGACGGCAGGCCTATGGCTACACCTTC. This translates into CASSPLGRQAYGYTF.

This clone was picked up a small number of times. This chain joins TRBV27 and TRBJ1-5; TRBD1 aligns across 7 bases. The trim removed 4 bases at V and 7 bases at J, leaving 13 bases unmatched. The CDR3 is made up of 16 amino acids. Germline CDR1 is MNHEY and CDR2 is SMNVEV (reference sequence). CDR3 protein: CASSSLGGDSRQPQHF. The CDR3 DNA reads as TGTGCCAGCAGTTCTCTTGGTGGGGACAGTCGGCAGCCCCAGCATTTT.

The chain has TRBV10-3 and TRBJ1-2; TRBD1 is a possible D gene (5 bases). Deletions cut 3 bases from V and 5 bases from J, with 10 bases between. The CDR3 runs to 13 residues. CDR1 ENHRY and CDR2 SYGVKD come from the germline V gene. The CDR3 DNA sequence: TGTGCCATCAGTGAAAGGGGAATGTATGGCTACACCTTC. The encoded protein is CAISERGMYGYTF.

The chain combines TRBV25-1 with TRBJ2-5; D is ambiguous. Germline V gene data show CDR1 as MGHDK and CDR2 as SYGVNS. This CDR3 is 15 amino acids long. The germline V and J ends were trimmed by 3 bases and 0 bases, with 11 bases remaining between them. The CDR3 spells CASSEGTMYQETQYF. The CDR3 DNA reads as TGTGCCAGCAGTGAGGGTACTATGTACCAAGAGACCCAGTACTTC. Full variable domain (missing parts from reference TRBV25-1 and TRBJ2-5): EADIYQTPRYLVIGTGKKITLECSQTMGHDKMYWYQQDPGMELHLIHYSYGVNSTEKGDLSSESTVSRIRTEHFPLTLESARPSHTSQYLCASSEGTMYQETQYFGPGTRLLVL.

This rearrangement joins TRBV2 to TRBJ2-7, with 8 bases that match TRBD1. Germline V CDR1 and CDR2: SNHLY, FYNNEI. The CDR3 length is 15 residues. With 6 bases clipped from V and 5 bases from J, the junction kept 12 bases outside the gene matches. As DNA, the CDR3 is TGTGCCAGCAGAGACGTAGGACAGGGAGTCGACGAGCAGTACTTC. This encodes CASRDVGQGVDEQYF.

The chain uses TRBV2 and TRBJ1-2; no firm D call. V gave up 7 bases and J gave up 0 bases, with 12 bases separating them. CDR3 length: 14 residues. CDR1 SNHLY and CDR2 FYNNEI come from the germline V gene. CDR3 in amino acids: CASKFQSSNYGYTF. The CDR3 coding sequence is TGTGCCAGCAAGTTTCAGAGCTCTAACTATGGCTACACCTTC.

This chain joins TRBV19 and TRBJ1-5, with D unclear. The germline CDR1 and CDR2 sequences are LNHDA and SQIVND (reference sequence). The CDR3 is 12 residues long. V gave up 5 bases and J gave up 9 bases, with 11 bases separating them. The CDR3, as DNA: TGTGCCAGTAGTGCCGCGGGGTCGCCCCAGCATTTT. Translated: CASSAAGSPQHF. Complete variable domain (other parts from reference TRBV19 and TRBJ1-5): DGGITQSPKYLFRKEGQNVTLSCEQNLNHDAMYWYRQDPGQGLRLIYYSQIVNDFQKGDIAEGYSVSREKKESFPLTVTSAQKNPTAFYLCASSAAGSPQHFGDGTRLSIL.

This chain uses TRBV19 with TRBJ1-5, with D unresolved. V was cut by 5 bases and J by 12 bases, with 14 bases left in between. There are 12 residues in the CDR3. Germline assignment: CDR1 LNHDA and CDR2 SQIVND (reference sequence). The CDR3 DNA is TGTGCCAGTAGTTCGGGTGGCTGGCTCCAGCATTTT. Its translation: CASSSGGWLQHF.

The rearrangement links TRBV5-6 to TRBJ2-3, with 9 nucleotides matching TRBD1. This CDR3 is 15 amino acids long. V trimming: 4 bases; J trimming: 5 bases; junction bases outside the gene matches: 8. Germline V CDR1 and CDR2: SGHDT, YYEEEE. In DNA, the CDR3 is TGTGCCAGCAGCCATACCGGGACAGGGTTAGATACGCAGTATTTT. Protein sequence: CASSHTGTGLDTQYF.

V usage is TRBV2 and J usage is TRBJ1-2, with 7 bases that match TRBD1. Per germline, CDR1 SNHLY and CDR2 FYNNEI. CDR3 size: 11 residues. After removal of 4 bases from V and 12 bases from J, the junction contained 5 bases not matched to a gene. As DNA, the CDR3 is TGTGCCAGCAGTGGGGGACAGCCGAACACCTTC. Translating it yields CASSGGQPNTF.

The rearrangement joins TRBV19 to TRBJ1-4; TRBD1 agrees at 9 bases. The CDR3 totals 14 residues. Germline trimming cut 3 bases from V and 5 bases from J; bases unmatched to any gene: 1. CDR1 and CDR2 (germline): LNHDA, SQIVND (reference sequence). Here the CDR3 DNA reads TGTGCCAGTAGTATGGGGACAGGGAATGAAAAACTGTTTTTT. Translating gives CASSMGTGNEKLFF.

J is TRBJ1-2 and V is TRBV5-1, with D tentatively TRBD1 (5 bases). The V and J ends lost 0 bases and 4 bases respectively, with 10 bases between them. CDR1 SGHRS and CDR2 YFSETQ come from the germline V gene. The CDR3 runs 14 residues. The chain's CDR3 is CASSLEEGSYGYTF. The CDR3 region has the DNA TGCGCCAGCAGCTTGGAGGAGGGGTCCTATGGCTACACCTTC.

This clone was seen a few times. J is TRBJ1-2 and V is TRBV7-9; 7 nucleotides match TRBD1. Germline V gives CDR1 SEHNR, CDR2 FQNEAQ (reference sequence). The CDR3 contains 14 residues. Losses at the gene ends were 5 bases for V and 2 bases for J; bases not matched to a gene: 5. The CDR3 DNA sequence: TGTGCCAGCAGCGCCCGGGGACAGAACTATGGCTACACCTTC. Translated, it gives CASSARGQNYGYTF.

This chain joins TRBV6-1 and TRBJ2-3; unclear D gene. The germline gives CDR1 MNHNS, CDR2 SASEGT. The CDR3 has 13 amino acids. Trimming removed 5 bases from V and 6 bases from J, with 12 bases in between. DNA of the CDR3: TGTGCCAGCAGTATGCTTATCGGGGATACGCAGTATTTT. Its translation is CASSMLIGDTQYF.